This T cell receptor (beta chain) derives from a study of vaccination and CD4 T cells after COVID-19. Overall study context: Timing of post-vaccine sample collection was a median 72 days after dose two, with a range of 14 to 241. Whole-study results and caveats: Median SARS-CoV-2-reactive clonotype numbers went from 21 to 38; this increase was not significant.

This clonotype was seen a single time. Its antigen is as yet unknown. One junction end disagrees with the germline gene, perhaps due to a read error. The treatment denotes: roughly ten-day PBMC culture with coronavirus spike peptide pools or control peptides (ViraFEST assay). The Oncomine TCR Beta short-read assay was applied to DNA of cultured CD4+ T cells. Genomic DNA was taken out of cultured CD4+ T cells by extraction. One entry per CDR3 protein, called by TCRdb with MiXCR from the PCR reads. The repertoire includes some 9,000 distinct CDR3 sequences, 30% to 45% of them detected once, and about 16% sits in the top ten. The CDR3 sequence is 14 residues long. Germline values: CDR1 SGHRS, CDR2 YFSETQ.

This clonotype was obtained from a human donor who had recovered from COVID-19. Material for sequencing was CD4+ T cells from blood, cultured in vitro. The chain is built from TRBV5-1 and TRBJ1-1; D is unclear. The CDR3 loop reads CASSLERMNAEAFF. The CDR3 nucleotides are TGCGCCAGCAGCTTGGAACGGATGAACGCTGAAGCTTTCTTT. Together with reference TRBV5-1 and TRBJ1-1, the CDR3 gives the full variable domain: KAGVTQTPRYLIKTRGQQVTLSCSPISGHRSVSWYQQTPGQGLQFLFEYFSETQRNKGNFPGRFSGRQFSNSRSEMNVSTLELGDSALYLCASSLERMNAEAFFGQGTRLTVV.